This passage covers 3 T cell receptor beta chains from one sample sequenced in a study of blood T cell repertoires in COVID-19. Generated by immunoSEQ multiplex PCR, the TCRdb table keeps only in-frame clones and is missing some. The data contain some 40,000 clones, 75% to 85% of them singletons. Input material: peripheral blood. All receptors come from a human donor in a cohort sampled during active or convalescent COVID-19. The donor label of this sample is uncertain.

The chain couples TRBV5-1 to TRBJ2-6, with no clear D. The CDR3 loop spans 16 amino acids. Trimming took off 0 bases at V and 4 bases at J, with 11 bases between the two ends. CDR1 and CDR2 from the germline V gene are SGHRS and YFSETQ. CDR3 sequence reads: CASSLDKSRGANVLTF. The CDR3 bases are TGCGCCAGCAGCTTGGACAAGTCCCGCGGGGCCAACGTCCTGACTTTC.

The chain employs TRBV18 and TRBJ2-1, with 8 bases matching TRBD2. CDR3 size: 16 residues. J was trimmed by 6 bases and V by 1 base; bases with no gene match: 8. Germline V gives CDR1 KGHSH, CDR2 LQKENI. The CDR3 DNA reads as TGTGCCAGCTCACCACGAGGGACTAGGGGTTCCAATGAGCAGTTCTTC. Translating gives CASSPRGTRGSNEQFF.

The V call is TRBV12-3 or TRBV12-4, the J call TRBJ1-4; D uncertain. This CDR3 has 11 residues. Trimming stripped 6 bases from V and 8 bases from J, with 7 bases between. CDR3 sequence: CASSNREKLFF. The CDR3 coding sequence is TGTGCCAGCAGCAACCGGGAAAAACTGTTTTTT.